This T cell receptor (beta chain) was recovered during a study of T-cell memory formation after mild COVID-19. Study-wide results and limits: Whether second-wave clones peaking at day 37 were SARS-CoV-2 specific went unconfirmed. Later expanders leaned CD4+, whereas clones that contracted between day 15 and 85 were balanced CD4/CD8.

The germline V gene encodes CDR1 MDHEN and CDR2 SYDVKM. Trimming took 5 bases from V and 1 from J, leaving 19 bases between them. This CDR3 has 17 residues. This clonotype has more than one count but fewer than ten. The target antigen is unknown. Barcoded TCR alpha and TCR beta cDNA libraries with UMIs came from 5'RACE using constant-segment primers. TCRdb re-analysed the 5' RACE reads in MiXCR, keeping a single row per CDR3 protein. The table shows 200,000 to 250,000 distinct CDR3 sequences, with 16% occurring only once. Sequences were obtained from PBMCs or a T cell subset sorted from them (not recorded which). The sequence derives from a man younger than 30 who had mild COVID-19 (a few samples of this study predate the infection). Cell type and time point are not known. The chain uses TRBV28 and TRBJ2-3; no firm D call. CDR3 loop: CASSPSSLSRGTDTQYF. CDR3 nucleotides: TGTGCCAGCAGTCCCAGTAGTTTATCTAGGGGCACAGATACGCAGTATTTT.